This T cell receptor beta chain was documented in a study of cytomegalovirus exposure and HLA in healthy donors. Broader study findings: The classifier reportedly diagnosed cytomegalovirus status with high sensitivity and specificity.

Turning to this clone: Its antigen remains unknown.

Donors likely had unrecorded immune exposures despite being nominally healthy when sampled. Primers included in the PCR were 60 Vbeta and 13 Jbeta primers. Only in-frame clones appear in the TCRdb table, and some are missing; sequencing was by immunoSEQ multiplex PCR. In total, the table holds about 200,000 clones. What was sequenced was PBMCs. The sequence was obtained from a man aged 25-45 years in good health and CMV-seronegative.

For the CDR3, the DNA is TGTGCCTGGAGTGTCAACAGGGTCTCAGAGACCCAGTACTTC. Translated, it gives CAWSVNRVSETQYF. This rearrangement joins TRBV30 to TRBJ2-5; D perhaps matches TRBD1 (6 bases). The CDR3 runs to 14 residues. Germline V gives CDR1 GTSNPN, CDR2 SVGIG (reference sequence). Trimming shortened V by 0 bases and J by 4 bases, and 12 bases separated the two germline ends.